This T cell receptor (beta chain) was recovered during a study of HIV-infected patients and healthy controls. Reverse transcription used around 500 ng RNA and constant-region primers for alpha and beta. Using multiplexing indices, alpha and beta chain libraries were generated apart by chain-specific third strand synthesis. TCRdb re-analysed the 5' RACE reads in MiXCR, keeping a single row per CDR3 protein. The sample yields under 20,000 distinct CDR3 sequences, under 10% seen once. Ten or more counts support this clonotype. Germline CDR1 LNHDA, CDR2 SQIVND (reference sequence). The CDR3 covers 16 residues. V shed 3 bases and J 6 bases; nucleotides not matched to a gene: 11. Whole blood was used without fractionation, so all unsorted peripheral T cells were included.

The V call is TRBV19, the J call TRBJ1-5; 7 bases match TRBD1. Sequenced sample: blood. The TCR originated in an adult in good health. The CDR3 reads CASSMGRGPTAQPQHF. The CDR3 DNA sequence: TGTGCCAGTAGTATGGGAAGGGGGCCAACAGCTCAGCCCCAGCATTTT.